The clone carrying this T cell receptor beta chain was picked up one time. This entry is derived from a study of blood T cell repertoires in COVID-19. The data were produced by immunoSEQ multiplex PCR, yet TCRdb's version contains in-frame clones alone and is incomplete. The sample has roughly 230,000 clones, roughly 86% seen once. Participant age was roughly 18 to 100 years, and participants resided in 25 or so US areas. Sample: PBMCs or T cells enriched from blood (not recorded which). The TCR was taken from a woman in her twenties or thirties with acute COVID-19.

The CDR3: CAISGTGNGAFF. The CDR3 bases are TGTGCCATCAGCGGGACAGGCAATGGAGCTTTCTTT. This chain connects TRBV10-3 to TRBJ1-1, with TRBD1 matching over 8 bases. V shed 6 bases, J shed 10 bases, and the junction held 7 bases outside the gene matches. The V gene's germline CDR1 is ENHRY and CDR2 SYGVKD. The CDR3 runs 12 residues.